This T cell receptor beta chain was sequenced during a study of blood T cell repertoires in COVID-19. About the study: The United States, Italy and Spain provided the acute and convalescent COVID-19 samples. Sources were T cells, B-cell-depleted T cells, or PBMCs; the material itself was cDNA or gDNA.

This CDR3 contains 20 residues. Germline assignment: CDR1 LGHNA and CDR2 YNFKEQ. V shed 5 bases, J shed 4 bases, and the junction held 16 bases outside the gene matches. Under the authors' procedure: The authors estimated nucleated cell counts from reference gene primer amplification. Here immunoSEQ multiplex PCR was the method, and the copy in TCRdb shows in-frame clones only, minus some. V and J calls and clone size are given by that table; D and trimming were obtained from the DNA. The table lists more than 250,000 clones, around 86% of them singletons. Sequenced sample: peripheral blood. J is TRBJ2-6 and V is TRBV4-2, with 11 bases lining up with TRBD2. The origin of this receptor is a man aged 45 to 65 with active or convalescent COVID-19. Here the CDR3 DNA reads TGTGCCAGCAGCACCCGAGGTACTAGCGGGAGTATGGGGGGGGCCAACGTCCTGACTTTC. It specifies CASSTRGTSGSMGGANVLTF.